This T cell receptor beta chain was found in a study of blood T cell repertoires in COVID-19. Study summary: Material from acute and convalescent COVID-19 was sourced from the United States, Italy and Spain. PBMCs, B-cell-depleted T cells, or T cells provided the cDNA or gDNA that made up the material.

Authors' processing steps: Quantification of nucleated cells was approximated via reference gene primer amplification. The method was immunoSEQ multiplex PCR; TCRdb's version includes in-frame clones alone and lacks a portion of them. V and J calls and clone size follow that table, whereas D and trimming were derived from the DNA. The table has 160,000 or so clones, 82% seen once. The CDR3 runs to 15 residues. CDR1 MGHRA and CDR2 YSYEKL come from the germline V gene. V lost 1 base and J 8 bases, leaving 12 bases between the germline ends. The V gene is TRBV4-1, the J gene TRBJ1-6; possible D gene TRBD1, 5 bases. This receptor was taken from a woman in her 70s with acute or convalescent COVID-19. Sequenced sample: peripheral blood. CDR3 nucleotides: TGCGCCAGCAGCCAAGGGGGGGAATTGTATTCACCCCTCCACTTT. Protein sequence: CASSQGGELYSPLHF.